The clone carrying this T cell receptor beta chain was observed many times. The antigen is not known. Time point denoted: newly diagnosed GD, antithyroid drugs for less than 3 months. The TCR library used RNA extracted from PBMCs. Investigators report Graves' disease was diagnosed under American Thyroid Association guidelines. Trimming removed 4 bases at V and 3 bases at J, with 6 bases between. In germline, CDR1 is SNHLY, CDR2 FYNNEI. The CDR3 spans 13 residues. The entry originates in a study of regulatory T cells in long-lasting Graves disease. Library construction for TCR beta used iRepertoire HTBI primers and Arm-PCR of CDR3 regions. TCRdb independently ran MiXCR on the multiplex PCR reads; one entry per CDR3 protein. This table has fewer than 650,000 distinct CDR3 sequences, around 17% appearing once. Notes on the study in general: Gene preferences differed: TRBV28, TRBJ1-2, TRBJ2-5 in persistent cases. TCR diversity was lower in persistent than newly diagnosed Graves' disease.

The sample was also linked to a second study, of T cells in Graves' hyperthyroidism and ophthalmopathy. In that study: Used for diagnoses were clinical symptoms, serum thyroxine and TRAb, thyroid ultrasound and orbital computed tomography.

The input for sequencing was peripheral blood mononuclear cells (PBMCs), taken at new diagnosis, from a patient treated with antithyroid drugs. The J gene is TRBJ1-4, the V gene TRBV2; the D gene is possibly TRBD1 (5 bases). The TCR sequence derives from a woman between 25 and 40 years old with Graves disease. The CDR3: CASSAQANEKLFF. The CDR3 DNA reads TGTGCCAGCAGTGCACAGGCTAATGAAAAACTGTTTTTT.